The 9 T cell receptor beta chains listed next were all sequenced from one sample in a study of cytomegalovirus exposure and HLA in healthy donors. The table came from immunoSEQ multiplex PCR; TCRdb's copy has only in-frame clones and leaves some out. The table lists about 160,000 clones, around 96% of them singletons. Sequences were obtained from PBMCs. These receptors were obtained from a woman under 30 in good health and CMV-seronegative.

V usage is TRBV2 and J usage is TRBJ1-1; D may be TRBD1 (5 bases). The germline gives CDR1 SNHLY, CDR2 FYNNEI. V gave up 9 bases and J gave up 7 bases, with 15 bases separating them. The CDR3 is made up of 12 amino acids. The CDR3 DNA reads as TGTGCCAGGGCCCTTGGAACAGGTGAAGCTTTCTTT. Amino acid sequence: CARALGTGEAFF.

The CDR3 sequence: CASSKQGDQPQHF. CDR3 nucleotides: TGTGCCAGCAGTAAACAGGGAGATCAGCCCCAGCATTTT. The rearrangement uses TRBV2 and TRBJ1-5; maybe TRBD1 (6 bases). With 5 bases removed from V and 5 bases from J, the gap between germline ends came to 10 bases. This CDR3 has 13 residues. Germline V gene sequence: CDR1 SNHLY, CDR2 FYNNEI.

The chain combines TRBV5-1 with TRBJ1-2; TRBD1 matches 7 bases. Germline values: CDR1 SGHRS, CDR2 YFSETQ. The V and J ends lost 0 bases and 11 bases, in that order; junction bases with no gene match: 10. There are 14 residues in the CDR3. CDR3 nucleotides: TGCGCCAGCAGCTTGGAGGACAGGAACCAGCGGTACACCTTC. Protein product: CASSLEDRNQRYTF.

The chain couples TRBV19 to TRBJ1-2, with D unresolved. The CDR3 length is 15 residues. Germline assignment: CDR1 LNHDA and CDR2 SQIVND (reference sequence). Trimming removed 5 bases at V and 4 bases at J, with 17 bases between. CDR3 bases: TGTGCCAGTAGTCAAAACCTGCGCCCGATCTATGGCTACACCTTC. Amino acids: CASSQNLRPIYGYTF.

In this sample, this clone turned up once. This chain joins TRBV19 and TRBJ1-5; the D is unclear. In germline, CDR1 is LNHDA, CDR2 SQIVND (reference sequence). V gave up 6 bases and J gave up 6 bases, with 15 bases separating them. This CDR3 region has 14 residues. CDR3 amino acids: CASRRTPAGQPQHF. The DNA of the CDR3 is TGTGCCAGTAGACGTACTCCAGCGGGTCAGCCCCAGCATTTT.

The genes are TRBV7-2 and TRBJ1-1; no reliable D call. The length of the CDR3 is 12 residues. The V gene lost 4 bases and the J gene lost 11 bases, with 14 bases spanning the gap. Germline lookup yields CDR1 SGHTA and CDR2 FQGNSA. As DNA, the CDR3 is TGTGCCAGCAGCTCCTTATATGAGGGTGCTTTCTTT. As protein: CASSSLYEGAFF.

The rearrangement uses TRBV18 and TRBJ2-7, with 7 positions matching TRBD2. Germline-derived CDR1 and CDR2 are KGHSH and LQKENI. J gave up 2 bases and V 2 bases, and 0 bases lay outside the gene matches. This CDR3 is 13 amino acids long. The CDR3 reads CASSPAGAYEQYF. In nucleotides, the CDR3 is TGTGCCAGCTCACCAGCGGGGGCCTACGAGCAGTACTTC.

The chain employs TRBV27 and TRBJ1-1; no reliable D call. The CDR3 sequence is 13 residues long. V lost 6 bases to trimming and J lost 7 bases, with 15 bases between them. Germline V gene data show CDR1 as MNHEY and CDR2 as SMNVEV (reference sequence). This CDR3 reads CASSPGALLEAFF. In DNA form, the CDR3 reads TGTGCCAGCAGCCCGGGAGCGCTCCTTGAAGCTTTCTTT.

The chain couples TRBV7-9 to TRBJ1-3, with D unresolved. Germline-derived CDR1 and CDR2 are SEHNR and FQNEAQ (reference sequence). The germline V and J ends were trimmed by 4 bases and 0 bases, with 13 bases remaining between them. CDR3 size: 16 residues. The CDR3 protein is CASSSPGSGSGNTIYF. CDR3 sequence (DNA): TGTGCCAGCAGCTCTCCCGGGTCTGGCTCTGGAAACACCATATATTTT.